This paragraph covers one T cell receptor (beta chain) sequence. This entry belongs to a study of blood T cell repertoires in COVID-19. Study-wide context: T cells, B-cell-depleted T cells, or PBMCs provided the cDNA or gDNA that served as material.

Per germline, CDR1 LNHDA and CDR2 SQIVND (reference sequence). The CDR3 has 14 residues. V lost 6 bases to trimming and J lost 4 bases; unmatched junction nucleotides: 5. Source study methods: Amplification of reference gene primers was used by the study to estimate nucleated cell counts. Assay: immunoSEQ multiplex PCR; the TCRdb copy retains only in-frame clones and omits some. V and J calls and clone size come straight from that table; D and trimming were deduced from the DNA. The profile shows about 160,000 clones, approximately 82% of them singletons. The receptor comes from a woman of 80 years or more with acute or convalescent COVID-19. This chain links TRBV19 with TRBJ2-5; 10 nucleotides line up with TRBD2. Sequencing was done on a sample of peripheral blood. The DNA of the CDR3 is TGTGCCAGTAGCTCTAGCGGGAGTGGAGAGACCCAGTACTTC. Translation: CASSSSGSGETQYF.